The 20 T cell receptor beta chains in this list originate from one sample, sequenced in a study of blood T cells in healthy people across ages. PCR was performed a second time for about 7 to 11 cycles using a sample-barcoded 5' primer and a J-beta primer mix. TCRdb processed the 5' RACE reads anew with MiXCR; each CDR3 protein has one entry. The sample includes 600,000 to 850,000 distinct CDR3 sequences, about 42% of them seen just once. Sequenced input: blood. The receptor source for this set is a woman aged 60-75 years in good health.

This clonotype was observed once. The V and J genes are TRBV20-1 and TRBJ1-2; D possibly corresponds to TRBD1 (6 bases). Germline CDR1 and CDR2: DFQATT and SNEGSKA (reference sequence). This CDR3 has 14 residues. Deletions cut 3 bases from V and 6 bases from J, with 17 bases between. The CDR3 is CSARLRSDSDGYTF. CDR3 DNA: TGCAGTGCTAGGCTCCGATCGGACAGCGATGGCTACACCTTC.

A note on this clonotype: Germline is not matched at one junction end, which may reflect a read error. This sequence joins TRBV29-1 and TRBJ2-7, with unresolved D. The CDR3 is 11 residues long. The germline V gene encodes CDR1 SQVTM and CDR2 ANQGSEA. For the CDR3, the DNA is TGCGGCGTTGAAGAATCCTACGAGCAGTACTTC. Its protein product is CGVEESYEQYF.

This clonotype was detected ten times or more. The chain is built from TRBV20-1 and TRBJ2-7; 14 nucleotides line up with TRBD2. CDR3 size: 17 residues. Germline values: CDR1 DFQATT, CDR2 SNEGSKA (reference sequence). V lost 0 bases to trimming and J lost 4 bases; unmatched junction nucleotides: 8. The CDR3 coding sequence is TGCAGTGCTAGAGATTGGCGGGGGACTAGCGGGAGTTACGAGCAGTACTTC. Amino acids: CSARDWRGTSGSYEQYF.

In its sample, this clonotype was seen a few times. The gene calls are TRBV27 and TRBJ1-6; D ambiguous. Germline V gives CDR1 MNHEY, CDR2 SMNVEV (reference sequence). Trimming took off 3 bases at V and 5 bases at J, with 11 bases between the two ends. There are 15 residues in the CDR3. CDR3 in amino acids: CASSLRGGDNSPLHF. CDR3 bases: TGTGCCAGCAGTTTGCGGGGTGGCGATAATTCACCCCTCCACTTT.

Note on this clonotype: This may be a read error: a much more frequent sequence differs by one nucleotide. This sequence joins TRBV3-1 and TRBJ2-1; 9 bases align to TRBD2. Trimming took 1 base from V and 10 from J; bases not matched to a gene: 8. This CDR3 has 15 amino acids. Germline V gives CDR1 LGHDT, CDR2 YNNKEL (reference sequence). CDR3 region: CASSQVLAGTYEQFF. The DNA of the CDR3 is TGTGCCAGCAGCCAAGTTCTAGCGGGGACCTACGAGCAGTTCTTC.

The CDR3: CSAGLTRSHEQFF. CDR3 in DNA: TGCAGTGCTGGTCTTACTAGGAGTCATGAGCAGTTCTTC. V and J are TRBV20-1 and TRBJ2-1; the D gene is possibly TRBD2 (5 bases). The length of the CDR3 is 13 residues. Germline CDR1 is DFQATT and CDR2 is SNEGSKA (reference sequence). The ends were cut back, 5 bases at V and 8 bases at J, with 16 bases in the middle.

This clonotype has at least ten counts. CDR3 region: CAWNRDSTDTQYF. CDR3 bases: TGTGCCTGGAACAGGGATAGCACAGATACGCAGTATTTT. The chain uses TRBV30 and TRBJ2-3, with D possibly TRBD1 on 6 matching bases. V was pared by 4 bases and J by 0 bases, with 8 bases between. Germline V gives CDR1 GTSNPN, CDR2 SVGIG (reference sequence). The CDR3 runs 13 residues.

The rearrangement joins TRBV7-2 to TRBJ1-2; 7 nucleotides agree with TRBD1. Germline assignment: CDR1 SGHTA and CDR2 FQGNSA. The length of the CDR3 is 15 residues. With V trimmed by 1 base and J by 5 bases, 7 bases remained unmatched. The CDR3 sequence: CASSLVQGVIYGYTF. The CDR3 nucleotides read TGTGCCAGCAGCTTAGTTCAGGGGGTGATTTATGGCTACACCTTC.

The rearrangement joins TRBV9 to TRBJ2-1; TRBD1 matches at 10 bases. This CDR3 is built from 16 residues. The V segment lost 2 bases and the J segment 1 base; nucleotides outside the gene matches: 3. CDR1 is SGDLS, CDR2 YYNGEE, per germline. CDR3 sequence (DNA): TGTGCCAGCAGCGTGGGGGACAGGGGTTCCTACAATGAGCAGTTCTTC. This translates into CASSVGDRGSYNEQFF. Supplemented by reference TRBV9 and TRBJ2-1, the full variable domain reads DSGVTQTPKHLITATGQRVTLRCSPRSGDLSVYWYQQSLDQGLQFLIQYYNGEERAKGNILERFSAQQFPDLHSELNLSSLELGDSALYFCASSVGDRGSYNEQFFGPGTRLTVL.

The chain recombines TRBV6-5 with TRBJ1-2; TRBD1 might be the D (6 bases). V lost 4 bases and J 6 bases, leaving 12 bases between the germline ends. CDR1 and CDR2 (germline): MNHEY, SVGAGI. The CDR3 is 13 amino acids. CDR3 residues: CASSSRGKDGYTF. The CDR3 nucleotides are TGTGCCAGCAGTTCCAGGGGAAAGGATGGCTACACCTTC.

This chain links TRBV5-1 with TRBJ2-6; TRBD2 matches at 11 bases. The V and J ends lost 3 bases and 4 bases, in that order; junction bases with no gene match: 9. CDR1 and CDR2 from the germline V gene are SGHRS and YFSETQ. The CDR3 is 18 residues long. The CDR3 sequence: CASSSLAGGPSGANVLTF. Written as DNA, the CDR3 is TGCGCCAGCAGCTCCCTAGCGGGGGGACCTTCCGGGGCCAACGTCCTGACTTTC.

This clonotype showed up just once. The genes are TRBV20-1 and TRBJ2-3; TRBD2 matches 9 bases. The germline gives CDR1 DFQATT, CDR2 SNEGSKA (reference sequence). CDR3 size: 19 residues. V lost 0 bases and J lost 0; bases outside the gene matches: 13. The chain's CDR3 is CSARDLAASGVSSTDTQYF. CDR3 DNA sequence: TGCAGTGCTAGAGACTTGGCGGCTAGCGGGGTTTCTAGCACAGATACGCAGTATTTT.

This clonotype was found a few times. The CDR3 DNA sequence: TGCAGCGTTGAGGGGACAGGAGTTTCCTGTCGGGACGAGCAGTACTTC. It encodes CSVEGTGVSCRDEQYF. This chain joins TRBV29-1 and TRBJ2-7, with 8 bases lining up with TRBD1. The V gene's germline CDR1 is SQVTM and CDR2 ANQGSEA. There are 16 residues in the CDR3. The ends lost 3 bases at V and 5 bases at J; junction bases unmatched: 15.

About this clonotype itself: One end of the junction does not line up with germline, which may come from a read error. The chain uses TRBV20-1 and TRBJ2-3; weak D call: TRBD2 (5 bases). Germline V lookup: CDR1 DFQATT, CDR2 SNEGSKA (reference sequence). The length of the CDR3 is 16 residues. For the CDR3, the DNA is TGCAGTGCCGGGCGGGTTGTGGGCGGACCCACAGAGACGCAGTATTTT. Residues: CSAGRVVGGPTETQYF.

The rearrangement uses TRBV11-2 and TRBJ2-5, with D possibly being TRBD2 (6 bases). CDR1 and CDR2 (germline): SGHAT, FQNNGV. This CDR3 comprises 16 residues. V lost 5 bases and J 4 bases, leaving 20 bases between the germline ends. The CDR3: CASSLTGTSARETQYF. CDR3 bases: TGTGCCAGCAGCCTGACCGGGACTTCGGCCCGAGAGACCCAGTACTTC.

This chain connects TRBV12-3 or TRBV12-4 to TRBJ1-5, with D unresolved. The CDR3 contains 16 residues. V was shortened by 1 base and J by 5 bases, with 15 bases between the two germline ends. The CDR3 coding sequence is TGTGCCAGCAGTTTAGAGGTGGGCAAAGGCCATCAGCCCCAGCATTTT. Its protein product is CASSLEVGKGHQPQHF.

This clonotype was detected only once. The V and J genes are TRBV6-5 and TRBJ2-7; possible D gene TRBD2, 5 bases. Trimming removed 6 bases from V and 3 bases from J, with 15 bases in between. Germline V lookup: CDR1 MNHEY, CDR2 SVGAGI. This CDR3 comprises 14 residues. Written as DNA, the CDR3 is TGTGCCAGCAGACTAACTAGGCTAGGCTACGAGCAGTACTTC. Protein: CASRLTRLGYEQYF.

The CDR3 reads CASSRERNEQYF. The CDR3 DNA is TGTGCCAGCTCCCGGGAGCGAAACGAGCAGTACTTC. J is TRBJ2-5 and V is TRBV28; the D gene is possibly TRBD2 (6 bases). The DNA end is a closer match to TRBJ2-7, so the J assignment may be wrong. This CDR3 spans 12 amino acids. The germline gives CDR1 MDHEN, CDR2 SYDVKM.

This clonotype has at least ten counts. The chain combines TRBV6-5 with TRBJ2-7, with TRBD1 matching 7 bases. CDR3 length: 12 residues. V shed 5 bases and J 5 bases; nucleotides not matched to a gene: 3. CDR1 and CDR2 from the germline V gene are MNHEY and SVGAGI. This CDR3 reads CASSRQGNEQYF. The CDR3 DNA follows: TGTGCCAGCAGTCGACAGGGAAACGAGCAGTACTTC.

This clonotype was detected only a few times. The chain combines TRBV2 with TRBJ2-7; D remains ambiguous. Trimming removed 7 bases at V and 2 bases at J, with 9 bases between. Germline CDR1 reads SNHLY; CDR2 reads FYNNEI. The CDR3 is made up of 12 amino acids. The CDR3: CASTDKTYEQYF. The CDR3 DNA reads as TGTGCCAGCACCGACAAAACCTACGAGCAGTACTTC.